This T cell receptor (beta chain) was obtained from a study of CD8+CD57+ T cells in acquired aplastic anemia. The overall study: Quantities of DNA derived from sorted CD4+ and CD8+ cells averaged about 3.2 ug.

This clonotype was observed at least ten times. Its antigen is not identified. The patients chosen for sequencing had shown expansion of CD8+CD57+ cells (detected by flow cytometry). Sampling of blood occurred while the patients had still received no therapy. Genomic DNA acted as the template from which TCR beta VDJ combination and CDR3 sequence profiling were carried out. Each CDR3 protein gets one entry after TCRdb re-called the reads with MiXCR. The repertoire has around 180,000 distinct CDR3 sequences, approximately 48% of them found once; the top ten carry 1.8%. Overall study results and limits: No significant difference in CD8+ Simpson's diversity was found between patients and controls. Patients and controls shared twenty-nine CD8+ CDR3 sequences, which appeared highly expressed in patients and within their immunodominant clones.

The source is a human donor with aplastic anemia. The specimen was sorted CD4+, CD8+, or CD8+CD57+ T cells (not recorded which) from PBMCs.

The CDR3 sequence is CASSATGRKDAEAFF. The CDR3 DNA follows: TGTGCCAGCAGCGCTACAGGGAGGAAGGACGCTGAAGCTTTCTTT. The chain links TRBV7-9 to TRBJ1-1; TRBD1 might be the D (6 bases). Trimming removed 5 bases from V and 6 bases from J, with 19 bases in between. Germline assignment: CDR1 SEHNR and CDR2 FQNEAQ (reference sequence). The CDR3 is made up of 15 amino acids.